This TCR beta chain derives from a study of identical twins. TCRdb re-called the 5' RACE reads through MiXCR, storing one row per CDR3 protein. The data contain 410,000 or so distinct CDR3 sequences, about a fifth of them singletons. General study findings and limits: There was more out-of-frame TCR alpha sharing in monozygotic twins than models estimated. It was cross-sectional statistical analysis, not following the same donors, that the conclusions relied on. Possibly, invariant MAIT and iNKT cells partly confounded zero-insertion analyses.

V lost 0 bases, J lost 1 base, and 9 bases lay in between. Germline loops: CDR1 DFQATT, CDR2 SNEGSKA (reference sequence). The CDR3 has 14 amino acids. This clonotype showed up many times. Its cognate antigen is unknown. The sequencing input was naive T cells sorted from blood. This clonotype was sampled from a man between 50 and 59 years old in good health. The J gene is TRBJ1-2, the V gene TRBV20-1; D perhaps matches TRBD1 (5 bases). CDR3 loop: CSAREGRLNYGYTF. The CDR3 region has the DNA TGCAGTGCTAGAGAGGGACGTCTTAACTATGGCTACACCTTC.